One sample yielded the 5 T cell receptor beta chains listed below, sequenced in a study of shared clonotypes between healthy human individuals. In the naive CD8 group, cells lacked CD45RO and were positively selected for CCR7, so terminally differentiated effector memory CD45RA+ cells were left out. The protocol was immunoSEQ multiplex PCR, while the TCRdb copy is restricted to in-frame clones and leaves out a portion. The repertoire holds around 2.1 million clones, with about 93% as singletons. The source material was naive CD8+ T cells from PBMCs. All receptors derive from a man between 18 and 35 years old in good health. Some clones in this sample may be carry-over from other donors' samples.

The chain is built from TRBV9 and TRBJ2-7, with D perhaps matching TRBD1 or TRBD2 (6 bases each). The germline CDR1 and CDR2 sequences are SGDLS and YYNGEE. CDR3 length equals 17 residues. Trimming shortened V by 3 bases and J by 2 bases, and 21 bases separated the two germline ends. The CDR3, as DNA: TGTGCCAGCAGCGCCGCCCCAGGGGACTCCCGCCCCTACGAGCAGTACTTC. Encoded protein: CASSAAPGDSRPYEQYF.

Comment on this clone: The sample has other DNA sequences that encode this CDR3 too. The rearrangement links TRBV19 to TRBJ2-1; D is possibly TRBD1 (5 bases). Trimming cost V 3 bases and J 3 bases, with 6 bases left between them. This CDR3 spans 13 amino acids. The germline V gene has CDR1 LNHDA and CDR2 SQIVND (reference sequence). As DNA, the CDR3 is TGTGCCAGTAGTATTGACAGCTACAATGAGCAGTTCTTC. Amino acid sequence: CASSIDSYNEQFF.

The chain has TRBV9 and TRBJ2-7; D ambiguous. This CDR3 is built from 15 residues. V gave up 5 bases and J gave up 4 bases, with 19 bases separating them. Germline CDR1 is SGDLS and CDR2 is YYNGEE. The CDR3: CASSPRIDINYEQYF. As DNA, the CDR3 is TGTGCCAGCAGTCCCCGGATCGATATTAATTACGAGCAGTACTTC.

The gene calls are TRBV7-8 and TRBJ2-1; 10 nucleotides agree with TRBD1. The CDR3 runs to 15 residues. Germline CDR1 and CDR2: SGHVS and FQNEAQ. The V and J ends lost 5 bases and 3 bases, in that order; junction bases with no gene match: 4. The CDR3 sequence is CASSQDRGVYNEQFF. In DNA, the CDR3 is TGTGCCAGCAGCCAGGACAGGGGGGTCTACAATGAGCAGTTCTTC.

The chain has TRBV10-1 and TRBJ2-2; D is unresolved. Germline CDR1 is WNHNN and CDR2 is SYGVQD (reference sequence). The length of the CDR3 is 14 residues. V lost 6 bases and J 0 bases, leaving 8 bases between the germline ends. The CDR3 is CASRDLSNTGELFF. In DNA, the CDR3 is TGCGCCAGCAGGGACCTGTCGAACACCGGGGAGCTGTTTTTT.